Following are 27 T cell receptor beta chains from one sample sequenced in a study of T cells after yellow fever vaccination (dated by TCRdb to between 2018 and 2020). Library preparation was by 5' RACE. The sequencer was an Illumina HiSeq 2500. TCRdb reprocessed the public reads (quality trimming at Q25 with fastp, clone calling with MiXCR) and kept in-frame beta chains. All rows with the same CDR3 protein become a single entry with the most common DNA and genes. The sample table records about 140,000 distinct CDR3 sequences; under 8% of these occur just once. The ten most abundant clones make up approximately 0.67% of the sample. The sample's treatment or condition label, in plain terms: live attenuated yellow fever vaccine strain. Here the sequenced sample was CD4+ T cells sorted from PBMCs, taken 10 days after the yellow fever booster vaccination. The origin of the receptors is a young man who received the YFV17D yellow fever vaccine.

This clonotype was seen ten or more times. The V gene is TRBV29-1, the J gene TRBJ2-1; D may be TRBD1 (5 bases). The germline V gene has CDR1 SQVTM and CDR2 ANQGSEA. The CDR3 is 12 residues long. Between the trimmed V and J ends, which lost 4 bases and 6 bases, there was a span of 10 bases. This chain's CDR3 is CSVVGAFNEQFF. The CDR3 DNA reads TGCAGCGTTGTTGGGGCATTCAATGAGCAGTTCTTC.

This clonotype was counted ten times or more. V usage is TRBV20-1 and J usage is TRBJ2-3; TRBD2 is a possible D gene (5 bases). Germline loops: CDR1 DFQATT, CDR2 SNEGSKA (reference sequence). V dropped 0 bases and J dropped 4 bases, with 11 bases sitting between them. The CDR3 totals 14 residues. The CDR3 DNA follows: TGCAGTGCTAGAGATGGTCACGGGGCAGATACGCAGTATTTT. It codes for CSARDGHGADTQYF.

This clonotype has ten or more counts. The gene calls are TRBV25-1 and TRBJ2-7; the match to TRBD1 covers 7 bases. The CDR3 totals 19 residues. V lost 3 bases, J lost 0 bases, and 17 bases stayed unmatched. Germline V gene data show CDR1 as MGHDK and CDR2 as SYGVNS. The CDR3: CASSEPRPQKGTASYEQYF. The CDR3 DNA is TGTGCCAGCAGTGAGCCCCGCCCACAAAAGGGGACAGCCTCCTACGAGCAGTACTTC.

The table lists this clonotype with many counts. V gene TRBV7-8 combines with J gene TRBJ2-7; tentative D call: TRBD1 (5 bases). The germline V gene has CDR1 SGHVS and CDR2 FQNEAQ. CDR3 length: 14 amino acids. The V end lost 3 bases, the J end lost 4 bases, and 13 bases lay between the germline ends. CDR3 protein: CASSFVQVGYEQYF. CDR3 DNA sequence: TGTGCCAGCAGCTTTGTACAGGTCGGATACGAGCAGTACTTC.

The table lists this clonotype with many counts. V gene TRBV7-3 combines with J gene TRBJ2-4, with TRBD1 matching over 11 bases. CDR3 length: 15 amino acids. V lost 5 bases and J lost 6; bases outside the gene matches: 6. Germline V gene data show CDR1 as SGHTA and CDR2 as FQGTGA. CDR3 loop: CASSPGTGGGNIQYF. The CDR3 DNA follows: TGTGCCAGCAGCCCCGGGACAGGGGGGGGAAACATTCAGTACTTC. The variable domain in full, with the rest retrieved from reference TRBV7-3 and TRBJ2-4, is GAGVSQTPSNKVTEKGKYVELRCDPISGHTALYWYRQSLGQGPEFLIYFQGTGAADDSGLPNDRFFAVRPEGSVSTLKIQRTERGDSAVYLCASSPGTGGGNIQYFGAGTRLSVL.

This clonotype appeared many times. The chain combines TRBV5-1 with TRBJ2-1, with 8 nucleotides matching TRBD2. Per germline, CDR1 SGHRS and CDR2 YFSETQ. The CDR3 totals 16 residues. V gave up 4 bases and J gave up 4 bases; unmatched junction bases: 10. CDR3 residues: CASSPDASGPYNEQFF. The DNA of the CDR3 is TGCGCCAGCAGCCCCGATGCTAGCGGGCCATACAATGAGCAGTTCTTC.

This clonotype has only a few counts. The chain links TRBV5-1 to TRBJ1-2; D not certain. V shed 4 bases and J shed 0 bases, with 10 bases lying between them. The CDR3 consists of 14 residues. CDR1 is SGHRS, CDR2 YFSETQ, per germline. Written as DNA, the CDR3 is TGCGCCAGCAGCCCAACGGGTTCTAACTATGGCTACACCTTC. Translating it yields CASSPTGSNYGYTF.

In its sample, this clonotype was seen many times. The rearrangement uses TRBV28 and TRBJ2-2, with D possibly matching TRBD1 (6 bases). Trimming shortened V by 3 bases and J by 3 bases, and 20 bases separated the two germline ends. From germline, CDR1 is MDHEN and CDR2 SYDVKM. CDR3 length: 18 amino acids. The CDR3 region is CASSFQPRGRGYTGELFF. The DNA for the CDR3 is TGTGCCAGCAGTTTCCAACCCAGGGGTCGTGGGTACACCGGGGAGCTGTTTTTT.

This clonotype was seen more than once but under ten times. The chain couples TRBV7-2 to TRBJ2-7; no clear D. Germline CDR1 reads SGHTA; CDR2 reads FQGNSA. V was trimmed by 4 bases and J by 0 bases, leaving 10 bases between them. The CDR3 has 14 residues. CDR3 coding DNA: TGTGCCAGCAGCTCAGACTTGAACTCCTACGAGCAGTACTTC. Amino acid sequence: CASSSDLNSYEQYF.

This clonotype was counted ten times or more. V gene TRBV5-1 combines with J gene TRBJ2-2; 9 bases agree with TRBD2. The germline V gene has CDR1 SGHRS and CDR2 YFSETQ. This CDR3 has 15 residues. The trim removed 4 bases at V and 3 bases at J, leaving 4 bases unmatched. This CDR3 is CASSTGGRDTGELFF. DNA of the CDR3: TGCGCCAGCAGCACTGGCGGGAGGGACACCGGGGAGCTGTTTTTT.

This clonotype was seen ten or more times. The rearrangement joins TRBV5-1 to TRBJ2-1; no clear D gene. Germline assignment: CDR1 SGHRS and CDR2 YFSETQ. Trimming stripped 0 bases from V and 5 bases from J, with 12 bases between. The CDR3 contains 15 residues. DNA of the CDR3: TGCGCCAGCAGCTTGGTTCCTGGCGAAGACAATGAGCAGTTCTTC. Translating gives CASSLVPGEDNEQFF.

The table lists this clonotype with many counts. The gene calls are TRBV20-1 and TRBJ2-7, with TRBD2 as a possible D gene (5 bases). In germline, CDR1 is DFQATT, CDR2 SNEGSKA (reference sequence). V dropped 3 bases and J dropped 5 bases, with 17 bases sitting between them. The length of the CDR3 is 14 residues. The CDR3 region is CSASIGGVRDEQYF. The CDR3 bases are TGCAGTGCTAGCATTGGTGGGGTGCGGGACGAGCAGTACTTC.

In this sample, this clonotype turned up many times. V gene TRBV20-1 combines with J gene TRBJ2-1; D is tentatively TRBD1 or TRBD2 (6 bases each). The CDR3 contains 14 residues. The V end lost 2 bases, the J end lost 2 bases, and 10 bases lay between the germline ends. CDR1 is DFQATT, CDR2 SNEGSKA, per germline (reference sequence). The CDR3 nucleotides are TGCAGTGCTAGACCCGGGGGCGCCTACAATGAGCAGTTCTTC. It is translated as CSARPGGAYNEQFF.

This clonotype was counted ten times or more. This chain joins TRBV19 and TRBJ2-3; 9 bases match TRBD2. V shed 3 bases and J 11 bases; nucleotides not matched to a gene: 9. The CDR3 runs to 14 residues. Germline CDR1 reads LNHDA; CDR2 reads SQIVND (reference sequence). The CDR3 coding sequence is TGTGCCAGTAGTATCGGTCGCGGGAGGGCCGAGCAGTATTTT. This translates into CASSIGRGRAEQYF.

The sample holds many counts of this clonotype. The V call is TRBV5-1, the J call TRBJ1-3; D ambiguous. The length of the CDR3 is 16 residues. V lost 4 bases and J lost 0, with 14 bases in between. The V gene's germline CDR1 is SGHRS and CDR2 YFSETQ. The CDR3 DNA reads TGCGCCAGCAGCCGAGAAATGCAGAGCTCTGGAAACACCATATATTTT. This sequence encodes CASSREMQSSGNTIYF.

V is TRBV19 and J is TRBJ2-1, with D possibly matching TRBD1 (6 bases). The CDR3 has 13 amino acids. Germline loops: CDR1 LNHDA, CDR2 SQIVND (reference sequence). The V gene lost 7 bases and the J gene lost 4 bases, with 11 bases spanning the gap. In DNA form, the CDR3 reads TGTGCCAGTACCGCCGACAGGTACAATGAGCAGTTCTTC. Amino acid sequence: CASTADRYNEQFF.

This clonotype was counted many times. V is TRBV12-3 or TRBV12-4 and J is TRBJ2-7; 11 bases are a match to TRBD2. The CDR3 contains 15 residues. J gave up 4 bases and V 1 base, and 3 bases lay outside the gene matches. CDR3 region: CASSLVAGGHYEQYF. The CDR3 nucleotides read TGTGCCAGCAGTTTAGTAGCGGGAGGGCATTACGAGCAGTACTTC.

This clonotype was seen a few times. J is TRBJ1-3 and V is TRBV19, with 7 bases identical to TRBD1. Germline V gives CDR1 LNHDA, CDR2 SQIVND (reference sequence). V shed 7 bases and J 5 bases; nucleotides not matched to a gene: 11. The CDR3 length is 15 residues. CDR3 sequence: CASTSTRDSRNTIYF. The CDR3 DNA follows: TGTGCCAGTACCTCTACCCGGGACAGCCGAAACACCATATATTTT. Variable domain in full (rest from reference TRBV19 and TRBJ1-3): DGGITQSPKYLFRKEGQNVTLSCEQNLNHDAMYWYRQDPGQGLRLIYYSQIVNDFQKGDIAEGYSVSREKKESFPLTVTSAQKNPTAFYLCASTSTRDSRNTIYFGEGSWLTVV.

This clonotype has a handful of counts. The chain joins TRBV21-1 to TRBJ2-1; the DNA was not used to check the table's D call, TRBD2. TRBV21-1 is assigned pseudogene status. The CDR3 runs to 18 residues. CDR3 sequence: CASSKVASGKSSYNEQFF. The CDR3 nucleotides read TGTGCCAGCAGCAAAGTGGCTAGCGGCAAGAGCTCCTACAATGAGCAGTTCTTC.

This clonotype was recorded at least ten times. The chain employs TRBV4-2 and TRBJ2-1, with a weak D call TRBD2 (6 bases). There are 18 residues in the CDR3. Germline assignment: CDR1 LGHNA and CDR2 YNFKEQ. V was cut by 1 base and J by 2 bases, with 18 bases left in between. The chain's CDR3 is CASSQVSGTGVTYNEQFF. CDR3 nucleotides: TGTGCCAGCAGCCAAGTTTCGGGTACGGGGGTTACCTACAATGAGCAGTTCTTC.

This clonotype was seen repeatedly, ten times or more. The rearrangement uses TRBV7-2 and TRBJ2-5; D is possibly TRBD2 (6 bases). This CDR3 is 16 amino acids long. Trimming shortened V by 0 bases and J by 1 base, and 12 bases separated the two germline ends. The germline V gene encodes CDR1 SGHTA and CDR2 FQGNSA. CDR3 bases: TGTGCCAGCAGCTTAGCGGGGAGGCCCCTCCAAGAGACCCAGTACTTC. Its translation: CASSLAGRPLQETQYF. Filled out from reference TRBV7-2 and TRBJ2-5, the complete variable domain reads GAGVSQSPSNKVTEKGKDVELRCDPISGHTALYWYRQSLGQGLEFLIYFQGNSAPDKSGLPSDRFSAERTGGSVSTLTIQRTQQEDSAVYLCASSLAGRPLQETQYFGPGTRLLVL.

The CDR3: CASGLGGKGDEQYF. The CDR3 DNA reads TGTGCTAGTGGACTGGGTGGGAAAGGCGACGAGCAGTACTTC. The chain couples TRBV12-5 to TRBJ2-7; D remains unclear. From germline, CDR1 is LGHNT and CDR2 FRNRAP. V shed 6 bases and J shed 5 bases, with 17 bases lying between them. This CDR3 is built from 14 residues.

This clonotype showed up just a few times. This chain joins TRBV19 and TRBJ1-1; D gene unclear. The CDR3 is 12 amino acids. The germline V gene has CDR1 LNHDA and CDR2 SQIVND (reference sequence). The V and J ends lost 4 bases and 5 bases respectively, with 8 bases between them. This CDR3 is CASSRTGTEAFF. The CDR3, as DNA: TGTGCCAGTAGTAGAACGGGGACTGAAGCTTTCTTT. Full variable domain (rest looked up from reference TRBV19 and TRBJ1-1): DGGITQSPKYLFRKEGQNVTLSCEQNLNHDAMYWYRQDPGQGLRLIYYSQIVNDFQKGDIAEGYSVSREKKESFPLTVTSAQKNPTAFYLCASSRTGTEAFFGQGTRLTVV.

The sample holds many counts of this clonotype. This chain connects TRBV3-1 to TRBJ2-7, with 7 bases lining up with TRBD1. V lost 6 bases to trimming and J lost 5 bases; unmatched junction nucleotides: 16. The CDR3 covers 16 residues. The V gene's germline CDR1 is LGHDT and CDR2 YNNKEL (reference sequence). The CDR3 spells CASSWKTGNIVDEQYF. CDR3 bases: TGTGCCAGCAGTTGGAAGACAGGGAATATAGTTGACGAGCAGTACTTC.

There are many counts of this clonotype. The genes are TRBV27 and TRBJ1-4; TRBD1 agrees at 7 bases. The V segment lost 6 bases and the J segment 8 bases; nucleotides outside the gene matches: 9. CDR3 length: 14 amino acids. The germline gives CDR1 MNHEY, CDR2 SMNVEV (reference sequence). The CDR3 spells CASSPRQGLEKLFF. CDR3 in DNA: TGTGCCAGCAGCCCTAGACAGGGTTTGGAAAAACTGTTTTTT.

Only a few counts were recorded for this clonotype. The V gene is TRBV7-9, the J gene TRBJ2-1; 8 bases are a match to TRBD2. Germline trimming cut 5 bases from V and 5 bases from J; bases unmatched to any gene: 14. Looked up from germline, CDR1 is SEHNR and CDR2 is FQNEAQ (reference sequence). The CDR3 has 17 residues. The CDR3 reads CASSRLAGWTMDNEQFF. CDR3 nucleotide sequence: TGTGCCAGCAGCCGGTTAGCGGGATGGACGATGGACAATGAGCAGTTCTTC.

Remarks on this clonotype: A clone one base away is much larger, so this may be a read error. The CDR3 sequence is CASSKGSSGSNEQFF. Here the CDR3 DNA reads TGTGCCAGCAGCAAGGGGTCTAGCGGGAGCAATGAGCAGTTCTTC. V gene TRBV11-2 combines with J gene TRBJ2-1, with 10 bases aligning to TRBD2. The germline V gene encodes CDR1 SGHAT and CDR2 FQNNGV. The CDR3 runs to 15 residues. V was clipped by 5 bases and J by 6 bases; unmatched bases: 7.